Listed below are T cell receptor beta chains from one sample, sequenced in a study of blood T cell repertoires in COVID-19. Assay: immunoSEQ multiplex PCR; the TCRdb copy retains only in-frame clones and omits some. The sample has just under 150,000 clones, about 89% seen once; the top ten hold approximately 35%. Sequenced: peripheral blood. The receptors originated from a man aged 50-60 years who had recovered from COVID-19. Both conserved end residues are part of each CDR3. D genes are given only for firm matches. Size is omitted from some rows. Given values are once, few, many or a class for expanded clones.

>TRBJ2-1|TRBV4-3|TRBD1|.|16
CASSQSRDRGFGEQFF
TGCGCCAGCAGCCAATCCCGGGACAGGGGATTCGGTGAGCAGTTCTTC
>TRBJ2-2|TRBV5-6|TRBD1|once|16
CASSLTGGPDTGELFF
TGTGCCAGCAGCTTGACAGGGGGGCCCGACACCGGGGAGCTGTTTTTT
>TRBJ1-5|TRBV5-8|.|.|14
CASSMTPSGQPQHF
TGTGCCAGCAGCATGACCCCAAGCGGTCAGCCCCAGCATTTT
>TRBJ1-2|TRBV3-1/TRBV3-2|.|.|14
CASSHDGSGYGYTF
TGTGCCAGCAGCCACGACGGGTCGGGGTATGGCTACACCTTC
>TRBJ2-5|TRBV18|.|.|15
CASSPPGRATETQYF
TGTGCCAGCTCACCACCGGGCAGGGCCACAGAGACCCAGTACTTC
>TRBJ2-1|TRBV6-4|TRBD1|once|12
CATRDRGNEQFF
TGTGCCACCCGGGACAGGGGCAATGAGCAGTTCTTC
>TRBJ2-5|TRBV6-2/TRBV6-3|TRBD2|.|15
CASSFGLAGMETQYF
TGTGCCAGCAGTTTCGGACTAGCGGGGATGGAGACCCAGTACTTC
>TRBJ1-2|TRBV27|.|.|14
CASRGGGDHYGYTF
TGTGCCAGCCGAGGAGGAGGTGATCACTATGGCTACACCTTC
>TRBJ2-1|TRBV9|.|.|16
CASSGRAGQLNNEQFF
TGTGCCAGCAGCGGCCGGGCGGGGCAATTAAACAATGAGCAGTTCTTC
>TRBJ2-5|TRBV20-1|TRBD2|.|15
CSASASGGVKETQYF
TGCAGTGCTAGTGCTAGCGGGGGGGTAAAAGAGACCCAGTACTTC
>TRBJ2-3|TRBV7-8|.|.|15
CASATWGRSTDTQYF
TGTGCCAGCGCTACTTGGGGCAGGAGCACAGATACGCAGTATTTT
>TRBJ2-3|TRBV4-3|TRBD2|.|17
CASSQNYLAGGTDTQYF
TGCGCCAGCAGCCAAAACTACCTAGCGGGGGGCACAGATACGCAGTATTTT
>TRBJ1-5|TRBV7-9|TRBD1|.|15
CASSGDSYSNQPQHF
TGTGCCAGCAGTGGGGACAGCTATAGCAATCAGCCCCAGCATTTT
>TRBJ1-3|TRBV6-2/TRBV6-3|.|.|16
CASSHPWSGGGNTIYF
TGTGCCAGCAGTCATCCATGGTCCGGCGGAGGAAACACCATATATTTT
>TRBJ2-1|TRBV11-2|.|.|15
CASSLITNPGNEQFF
TGTGCCAGCAGCTTAATTACAAACCCGGGAAATGAGCAGTTCTTC
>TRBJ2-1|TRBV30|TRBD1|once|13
CAWGKQGAYEQFF
TGTGCCTGGGGAAAACAGGGGGCCTATGAGCAGTTCTTC
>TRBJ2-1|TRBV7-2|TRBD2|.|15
CASSLDSGGHNEQFF
TGTGCCAGCAGCTTAGATAGCGGGGGTCACAATGAGCAGTTCTTC
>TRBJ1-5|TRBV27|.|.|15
CASSPSTFSNQPQHF
TGTGCCAGCAGTCCTTCGACATTTAGCAATCAGCCCCAGCATTTT
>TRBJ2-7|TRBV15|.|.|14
CATSRDRGPYEQYF
TGTGCCACCAGCAGAGACAGGGGCCCCTACGAGCAGTACTTC
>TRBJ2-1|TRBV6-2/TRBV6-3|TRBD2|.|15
CASSYPPASGGAQFF
TGTGCCAGCAGTTACCCTCCAGCTAGCGGGGGGGCGCAGTTCTTC
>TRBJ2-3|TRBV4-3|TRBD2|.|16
CASSPGTSWGTDTQYF
TGCGCCAGCAGCCCCGGGACTAGCTGGGGCACAGATACGCAGTATTTT
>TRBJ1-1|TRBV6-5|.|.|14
CASSRTQLNTEAFF
TGTGCCAGCAGCCGGACACAATTGAACACTGAAGCTTTCTTT
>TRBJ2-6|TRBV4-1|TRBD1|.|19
CASSQGPGQDYSGANVLTF
TGCGCCAGCAGCCAGGGACCGGGACAGGATTACTCTGGGGCCAACGTCCTGACTTTC
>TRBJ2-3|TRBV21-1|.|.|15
CASSKRAGPTDTQYF
TGTGCCAGCAGCAAAAGGGCAGGGCCAACGGATACGCAGTATTTT
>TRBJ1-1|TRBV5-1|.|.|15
CASRASPSLNTEAFF
TGCGCCAGCAGAGCCTCCCCAAGTTTGAACACTGAAGCTTTCTTT
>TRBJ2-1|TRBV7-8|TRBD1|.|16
CASSPDRVKLYNEQFF
TGTGCCAGCAGCCCGGACAGGGTTAAACTATACAATGAGCAGTTCTTC
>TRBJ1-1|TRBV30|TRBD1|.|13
CAWSLDRDTEAFF
TGTGCCTGGAGTCTGGACAGGGACACTGAAGCTTTCTTT
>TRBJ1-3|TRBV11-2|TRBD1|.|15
CASSYVGQGGNTIYF
TGTGCCAGCAGCTACGTTGGACAGGGCGGAAACACCATATATTTT